Below, 6 T cell receptor beta chains from the same sample are listed, as sequenced in a study of regulatory T cells in long-lasting Graves disease. Time point reported: persistent/refractory GD, antithyroid drugs over 5 years with positive TRAb. Extracted RNA from PBMCs served as the source of the TCR library. The authors built TCR beta libraries using iRepertoire HTBI primers and Arm-PCR of CDR3 regions. Via MiXCR, TCRdb re-called the multiplex PCR reads, giving one row per CDR3 protein. The table has roughly 500,000 distinct CDR3 sequences, about a fifth seen once. The starting material was peripheral blood mononuclear cells (PBMCs), obtained when the disease was refractory, from a patient treated with antithyroid drugs. The source of these receptors is a female donor with Graves disease.

This clonotype was recorded a few times. The chain joins TRBV3-1 to TRBJ1-1; D is perhaps TRBD1 (5 bases). V lost 4 bases and J 0 bases, leaving 12 bases between the germline ends. CDR1 LGHDT and CDR2 YNNKEL come from the germline V gene (reference sequence). This CDR3 has 15 amino acids. DNA for the CDR3: TGTGCCAGCAGCCCCGGGACTTTCCTGAACACTGAAGCTTTCTTT. Translated, it gives CASSPGTFLNTEAFF.

The table lists this clonotype with a few counts. The chain links TRBV7-2 to TRBJ1-2; no clear D. V was pared by 0 bases and J by 7 bases, with 15 bases between. This CDR3 spans 15 amino acids. The germline CDR1 and CDR2 sequences are SGHTA and FQGNSA. CDR3 sequence reads: CASSLAAGQVSGYTF. DNA for the CDR3: TGTGCCAGCAGCTTAGCAGCCGGCCAGGTTAGTGGCTACACCTTC. The full variable domain, its missing parts supplied by reference TRBV7-2 and TRBJ1-2, is GAGVSQSPSNKVTEKGKDVELRCDPISGHTALYWYRQSLGQGLEFLIYFQGNSAPDKSGLPSDRFSAERTGGSVSTLTIQRTQQEDSAVYLCASSLAAGQVSGYTFGSGTRLTVV.

The table lists this clonotype with a few counts. The chain joins TRBV30 to TRBJ1-2; D perhaps matches TRBD1 (5 bases). Deletions cut 3 bases from V and 2 bases from J, with 10 bases between. CDR1 and CDR2 from the germline V gene are GTSNPN and SVGIG (reference sequence). The CDR3 covers 13 residues. Here the CDR3 DNA reads TGTGCCTGGAGGGGGCGGTCGAACTATGGCTACACCTTC. This codes for CAWRGRSNYGYTF.

This clonotype was seen many times. This chain joins TRBV28 and TRBJ1-2; D not certain. Trimming stripped 6 bases from V and 4 bases from J, with 6 bases between. Germline CDR1 is MDHEN and CDR2 is SYDVKM. The CDR3 covers 11 residues. Here the CDR3 DNA reads TGTGCCAGCAGCTATTTCTATGGCTACACCTTC. It translates to CASSYFYGYTF.

In its sample, this clonotype was seen many times. The genes are TRBV9 and TRBJ2-1; 12 bases map to TRBD2. Germline-derived CDR1 and CDR2 are SGDLS and YYNGEE. The CDR3 covers 16 residues. V was clipped by 0 bases and J by 7 bases; unmatched bases: 5. CDR3 in DNA: TGTGCCAGCAGCGTAGCACTAGCGGGAGGTAAGAATGAGCAGTTCTTC. Its translation: CASSVALAGGKNEQFF.

V and J are TRBV6-2 or TRBV6-3 and TRBJ1-3; D is unclear. The germline V gene encodes CDR1 MNHEY and CDR2 SVGEGT. Trimming shortened V by 0 bases and J by 0 bases, and 9 bases separated the two germline ends. The CDR3 extends over 16 amino acids. CDR3 sequence: CASSYSQASSGNTIYF. CDR3 nucleotide sequence: TGTGCCAGCAGTTACTCGCAGGCGAGCTCTGGAAACACCATATATTTT.